This TCR beta chain was sequenced in a study of shared clonotypes between healthy human individuals (dated by TCRdb to the early 2020s). Regarding the research as a whole: The cohort comprised two women and a few men aged 18 to 49 years. For each donor, CD4 naive and CD4 memory were each given three plates, CD8 naive was given two plates, and CD8 memory was given one plate. Blood TCR repertoires of several healthy adults were deeply sequenced to estimate repertoire size and the extent of clonotype sharing between individuals. Different laboratories and diverse techniques were used to prepare libraries and sequence TCR repertoires, to increase sequencing depth and limit assay-specific biases. Per donor, leukapheresis produced somewhere between about 0.85 and 9.5 billion PBMCs. Overall results and qualifications from the work: Pairwise subsampling indicated that sequencing depth was expected to affect the degree of clonotype sharing among donors. Across a handful of donors, approximately 4.9% of naive CD4, around 3.3% of naive CD8, roughly 2.3% of memory CD4, and under 0.45% of memory CD8 clonotypes were shared. The genetic and exposure-history diversity represented was limited by the small number of donors. Incomplete sequencing was indicated by rarefaction of sorted-subset datasets, despite the large sequencing depth. Higher generation probabilities were observed for clonotypes shared by all four sorted-subset donors than for non-shared clonotypes. Estimated clonotype richness was generally larger for naive than for memory subsets. Sampling was limited to blood, and TCR repertoires in tissue likely differ from TCR repertoires in blood.

Details on this clone: Its antigen remains undetermined. Base qualities were left out, and no much larger clone turns up one base away.

Using the deep immunoSEQ assay, TCR CDR3 regions were amplified from genomic DNA by multiplex PCR. Extracted genomic DNA from each cell subset was distributed evenly across all wells of several immunoSEQ 96-well plates, and each plate was treated as a replicate. Each replicate PCR for sorted subsets received about 210 ng genomic DNA, equal to about 29,000 T cell genomes. Purified libraries were measured with a Qubit 3.0 fluorometer, size-checked on a Bioanalyzer 2100, and measured again with the KAPA Library Quantification kit. A separate single-read 150-cycle Illumina NextSeq 550 flow cell was used to sequence each immunoSEQ 96-well plate. Concerning the study's data processing: The immunoSEQ output contained only junctional sequences without quality scores, so filtering could not match that applied to full-length reads. To assign V/J genes and CDR3, sequences were annotated against IMGT germline references using PyIR, a Python wrapper for IgBLAST v1.9. Any read was removed if the V/J assignment was weak (E-value above 1e-6), the CDR3 was missing, or the read contained stop codons, out-of-frame junctions, or ambiguous translated residues. V3J clonotypes were defined as sequences sharing the same inferred V gene, J gene, and CDR3 amino acid sequence. The percentage overlap between two repertoires was calculated by dividing the number of shared unique clonotypes by the size of the smaller repertoire. Richness of each repertoire was evaluated using RTK rarefaction, the Chao1 estimator, and Recon v2.1 estimates of unobserved clonotypes. OLGA was used to compute generation probabilities for all TCRbeta clonotypes that the gDNA method yielded from a handful of donors. TCRdb retrieved this table from immuneACCESS and kept in-frame rearrangements only. Not all clones are present; in checked studies, unresolved V genes account for under half, and no reason is known for the remainder. Clone size and V and J calls were adopted from that table, with D and trimming inferred from the DNA. Counted in this sample were millions of clones; 85% to 95% of them appeared once. The ten largest make up 0.1% to 0.15% of the sample.

Donors were healthy HIV-negative adults with no recently reported acute infections or vaccinations. Every donor was a Caucasian adult living in Nashville, Tennessee, USA. CD4+ T cells were enriched through magnetic negative selection, after which naive cells were positively selected on CD45RA and the remaining negative fraction served as the memory subset. After blood collection by leukapheresis, PBMCs were isolated using Ficoll-Histopaque density gradient centrifugation and then cryopreserved in the vapor phase of liquid nitrogen. Analytical flow cytometry was used to check the purity and quantity of each magnetically sorted T cell population. Genomic DNA was isolated from every sorted fraction and measured by UV absorbance on a Nanodrop 2000c. The specimen sequenced was naive CD4+ T cells sorted from blood. The cell subset or site label here, explained by the study, means: CD45RA+ positively selected. The receptor's source is a young man in good health.

The bases are TGTGCCAGCAGTGCGGGTGGGGGAATGAACACTGAAGCTTTCTTT. Translated, this gives CASSAGGGMNTEAFF. The chain was built from TRBV6-1 and TRBJ1-1; perhaps TRBD1 is the D gene, with 5 bases matching. Including the terminal cysteine and phenylalanine, the CDR3 comprises 15 residues. Solely the CDR3 DNA is kept, with 45 bases framed from the first base. The germline V gene provides CDR1 MNHNS and CDR2 SASEGT. Trimming removed 4 bases from V and 0 bases from J, leaving 12 bases between the germline ends.